One sample yielded the 5 T cell receptor beta chains listed below, sequenced in a study of tumor-infiltrating lymphocytes in primary liver carcinoma. The investigators made TCR beta cDNA from around 540 ng total RNA, using a constant-region primer. Slightly modified ARM-PCR with three nested multiplex PCR rounds yielded TCR beta libraries. TRBV1-TRBV30 forward primers and a C-beta reverse primer were used in the first two PCR rounds, which each ran for around 11 cycles. TCRdb fed the multiplex PCR reads into MiXCR, producing one record per CDR3 protein. The table includes 330,000 or so distinct CDR3 sequences, about two thirds detected once. Out of unsorted whole blood came the blood RNA, and germline DNA was extracted as well. Sequenced sample: peripheral blood. These receptors came from a man aged 40-55 years with primary liver carcinoma and hepatitis B virus infection.

J is TRBJ2-2 and V is TRBV7-9; D remains ambiguous. Germline V gives CDR1 SEHNR, CDR2 FQNEAQ (reference sequence). The V gene lost 5 bases and the J gene lost 0 bases, with 7 bases spanning the gap. The CDR3 is 14 residues long. DNA of the CDR3: TGTGCCAGCAGCCACGGAACGAACACCGGGGAGCTGTTTTTT. The encoded protein is CASSHGTNTGELFF.

On this clonotype itself: Lacking the conserved final phenylalanine or tryptophan, this CDR3 likely reflects a read error. The rearrangement joins TRBV12-3 or TRBV12-4 to TRBJ2-7; D uncertain. V gave up 4 bases and J gave up 3 bases, with 10 bases separating them. The CDR3 totals 13 residues. The CDR3 bases are TGTGCCAGCAGTTCACGGTTGGACTACGAGCAGTACTTA. This sequence encodes CASSSRLDYEQYL.

This clonotype was recorded at least ten times. This sequence joins TRBV10-1 and TRBJ2-3; 8 bases align to TRBD2. With V trimmed by 4 bases and J by 6 bases, 6 bases remained unmatched. CDR1 and CDR2 (germline): WNHNN, SYGVQD (reference sequence). This CDR3 spans 14 amino acids. CDR3 protein: CASSVASGRDTQYF. In nucleotides, the CDR3 is TGCGCCAGCAGTGTGGCTAGCGGGCGGGATACGCAGTATTTT.

V is TRBV11-2 and J is TRBJ2-5, with D uncertain. Germline V lookup: CDR1 SGHAT, CDR2 FQNNGV. This CDR3 is built from 16 residues. Trimming cost V 0 bases and J 1 base, with 12 bases left between them. The CDR3 is CASSLDGTWIQETQYF. The CDR3 DNA follows: TGTGCCAGCAGCTTAGATGGAACCTGGATCCAAGAGACCCAGTACTTC.

The genes are TRBV5-1 and TRBJ2-2, with TRBD1 identical over 9 bases. The CDR3 sequence is 16 residues long. The trim removed 1 base at V and 5 bases at J, leaving 6 bases unmatched. Germline CDR1 and CDR2: SGHRS and YFSETQ. The CDR3 DNA is TGCGCCAGCAGCTTGATACCACAGGGGGCGACCGGGGAGCTGTTTTTT. It is translated as CASSLIPQGATGELFF.